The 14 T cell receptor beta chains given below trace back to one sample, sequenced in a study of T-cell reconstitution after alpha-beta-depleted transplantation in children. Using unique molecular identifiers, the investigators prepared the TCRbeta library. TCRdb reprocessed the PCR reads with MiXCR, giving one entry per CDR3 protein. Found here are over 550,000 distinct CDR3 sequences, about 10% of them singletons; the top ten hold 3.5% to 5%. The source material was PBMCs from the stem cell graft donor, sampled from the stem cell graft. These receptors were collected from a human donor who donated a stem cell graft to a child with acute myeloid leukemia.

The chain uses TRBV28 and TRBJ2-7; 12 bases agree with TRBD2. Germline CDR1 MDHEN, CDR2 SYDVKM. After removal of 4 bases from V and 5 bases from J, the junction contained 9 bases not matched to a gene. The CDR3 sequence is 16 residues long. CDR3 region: CASSSPSSGRANEQYF. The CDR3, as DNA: TGTGCCAGCAGTTCCCCTTCTAGCGGGAGGGCCAACGAGCAGTACTTC.

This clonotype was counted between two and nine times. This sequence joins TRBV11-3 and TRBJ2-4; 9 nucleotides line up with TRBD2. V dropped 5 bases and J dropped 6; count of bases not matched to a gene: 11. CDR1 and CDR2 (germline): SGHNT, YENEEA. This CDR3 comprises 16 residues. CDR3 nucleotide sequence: TGTGCCAGCAGCCCCCGCCACGCAGCGGGAGGAAACATTCAGTACTTC. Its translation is CASSPRHAAGGNIQYF.

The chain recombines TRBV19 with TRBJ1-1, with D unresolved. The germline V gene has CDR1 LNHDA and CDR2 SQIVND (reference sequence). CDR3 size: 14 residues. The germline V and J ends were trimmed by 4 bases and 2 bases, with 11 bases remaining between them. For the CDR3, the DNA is TGTGCCAGTAGTAAGGCGGTGTCTAACACTGAAGCTTTCTTT. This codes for CASSKAVSNTEAFF.

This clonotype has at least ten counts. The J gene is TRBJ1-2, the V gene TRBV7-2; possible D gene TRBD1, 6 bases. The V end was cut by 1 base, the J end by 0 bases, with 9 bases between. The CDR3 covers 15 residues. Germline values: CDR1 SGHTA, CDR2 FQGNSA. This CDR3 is CASSLVTGSNYGYTF. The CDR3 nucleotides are TGTGCCAGCAGCTTAGTAACAGGGTCTAACTATGGCTACACCTTC.

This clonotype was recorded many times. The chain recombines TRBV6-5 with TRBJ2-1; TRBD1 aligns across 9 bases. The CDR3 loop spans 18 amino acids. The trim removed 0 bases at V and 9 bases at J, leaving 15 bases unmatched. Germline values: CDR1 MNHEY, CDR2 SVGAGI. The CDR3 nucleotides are TGTGCCAGCAGTTACTCGATGCCGGGACAGGGTTTTAGGGGTGAGCAGTTCTTC. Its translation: CASSYSMPGQGFRGEQFF.

CDR3 in amino acids: CASSLGGGGVYEQYF. The CDR3 DNA reads as TGCGCCAGCAGCTTGGGGGGGGGCGGGGTCTACGAGCAGTACTTC. V gene TRBV5-1 combines with J gene TRBJ2-7, with a weak D call TRBD2 (7 bases). Germline V lookup: CDR1 SGHRS, CDR2 YFSETQ. There are 15 residues in the CDR3. Trimming removed 0 bases from V and 3 bases from J, with 13 bases in between.

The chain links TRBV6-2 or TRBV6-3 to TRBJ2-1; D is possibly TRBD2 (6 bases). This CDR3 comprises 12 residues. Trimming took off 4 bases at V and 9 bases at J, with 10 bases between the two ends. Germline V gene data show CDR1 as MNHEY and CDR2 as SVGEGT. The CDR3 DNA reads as TGTGCCAGCAGTTTTTTCGGGAGTGAGCAGTTCTTC. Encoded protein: CASSFFGSEQFF.

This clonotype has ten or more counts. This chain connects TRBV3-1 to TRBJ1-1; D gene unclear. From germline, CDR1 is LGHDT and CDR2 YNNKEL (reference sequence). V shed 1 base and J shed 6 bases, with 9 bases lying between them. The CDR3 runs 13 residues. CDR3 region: CASSQAIHSEAFF. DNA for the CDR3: TGTGCCAGCAGCCAAGCAATCCATTCTGAAGCTTTCTTT.

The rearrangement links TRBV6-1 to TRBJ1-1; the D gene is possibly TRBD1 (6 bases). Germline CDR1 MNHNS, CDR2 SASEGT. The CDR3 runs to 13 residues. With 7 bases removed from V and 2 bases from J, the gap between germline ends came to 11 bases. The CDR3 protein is CASTRGQNTEAFF. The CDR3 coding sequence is TGTGCCAGCACCAGGGGACAAAACACTGAAGCTTTCTTT.

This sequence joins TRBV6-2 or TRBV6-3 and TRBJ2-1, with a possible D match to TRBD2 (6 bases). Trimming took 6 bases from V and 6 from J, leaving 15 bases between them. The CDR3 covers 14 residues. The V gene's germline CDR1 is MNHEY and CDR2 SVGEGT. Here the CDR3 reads CASRRLGVPNEQFF. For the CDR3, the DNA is TGTGCCAGCAGACGACTAGGGGTCCCCAATGAGCAGTTCTTC.

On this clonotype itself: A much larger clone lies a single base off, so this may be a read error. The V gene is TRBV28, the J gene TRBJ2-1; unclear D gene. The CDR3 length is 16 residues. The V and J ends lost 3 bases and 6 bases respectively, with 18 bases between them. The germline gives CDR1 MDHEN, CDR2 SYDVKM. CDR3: CASSLPVGTAVNEQFF. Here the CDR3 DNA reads TGTGCCAGCAGTTTGCCCGTTGGTACCGCTGTCAATGAGCAGTTCTTC.

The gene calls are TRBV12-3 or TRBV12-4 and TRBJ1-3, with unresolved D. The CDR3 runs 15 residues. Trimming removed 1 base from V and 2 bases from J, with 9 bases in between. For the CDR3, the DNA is TGTGCCAGCAGTTTAGGCGGGGTAACTGGAAACACCATATATTTT. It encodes CASSLGGVTGNTIYF.

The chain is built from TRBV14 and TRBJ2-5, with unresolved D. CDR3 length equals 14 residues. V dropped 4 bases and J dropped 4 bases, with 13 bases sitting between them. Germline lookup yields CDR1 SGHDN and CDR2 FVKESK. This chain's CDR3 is CASSLGSKAETQYF. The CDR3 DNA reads TGTGCCAGCAGCCTTGGATCTAAGGCAGAGACCCAGTACTTC.

CDR3 sequence: CASSQYVTGEGETQYF. For the CDR3, the DNA is TGTGCCAGCAGCCAGTATGTGACAGGGGAGGGTGAGACCCAGTACTTC. The V call is TRBV12-3 or TRBV12-4, the J call TRBJ2-5; TRBD1 is a possible D gene (8 bases). This CDR3 is 16 amino acids long. The germline V and J ends were trimmed by 6 bases and 5 bases, with 22 bases remaining between them.